Presented here are 24 T cell receptor beta chains from one specimen sequenced in a study of CD8 T cells in Susac syndrome. RNA totalling about 0.5 to 1 ug underwent reverse transcription with random hexamers. One entry per CDR3 protein, called by TCRdb with MiXCR from the immunoSEQ multiplex PCR reads. Of about 200,000 distinct CDR3 sequences listed, over 85% are singletons. Sequenced input: CD4+ T cells from PBMCs. The receptors here all came from a human donor in good health.

The CDR3 loop is CASSAQTRVASPYF. The CDR3 DNA reads as TGTGCCAGCAGCGCGCAAACACGGGTAGCTTCACCGTATTTT. This sequence joins TRBV9 and TRBJ2-3; D is unresolved. This CDR3 is 14 amino acids long. In germline, CDR1 is SGDLS, CDR2 YYNGEE. Trimming stripped 3 bases from V and 14 bases from J, with 22 bases between.

The chain combines TRBV12-3 or TRBV12-4 with TRBJ1-5, with D hard to call. Trimming removed 5 bases from V and 11 bases from J, with 16 bases in between. This CDR3 comprises 13 residues. The CDR3 sequence: CASSAASLGAQHF. The DNA of the CDR3 is TGTGCCAGCAGTGCGGCGTCTTTGGGTGCCCAGCATTTT.

V gene TRBV28 combines with J gene TRBJ1-3; D is uncertain. The germline CDR1 and CDR2 sequences are MDHEN and SYDVKM. Trimming left V 1 base short and J 1 base short, with 8 bases between. The CDR3 is 15 residues long. CDR3 in DNA: TGTGCCAGCAGTTTATACAGAGATTCTGGAAACACCATATATTTT. Its translation is CASSLYRDSGNTIYF.

The rearrangement links TRBV5-1 to TRBJ1-4; D not certain. The V gene's germline CDR1 is SGHRS and CDR2 YFSETQ. Trimming left V 7 bases short and J 6 bases short, with 13 bases between. This CDR3 has 13 residues. CDR3 region: CASRPNSDEKLFF. The DNA for the CDR3 is TGCGCCAGCCGACCCAACTCTGATGAAAAACTGTTTTTT. The full variable domain, completed using reference TRBV5-1 and TRBJ1-4, is KAGVTQTPRYLIKTRGQQVTLSCSPISGHRSVSWYQQTPGQGLQFLFEYFSETQRNKGNFPGRFSGRQFSNSRSEMNVSTLELGDSALYLCASRPNSDEKLFFGSGTQLSVL.

DNA of the CDR3: TGTGCCAGCAGTACCCAGCCCAGGACAGGGCTGAACACTGAAGCTTTCTTT. Its protein is CASSTQPRTGLNTEAFF. This chain joins TRBV12-3 or TRBV12-4 and TRBJ1-1; 8 bases map to TRBD1. V lost 5 bases, J lost 0 bases, and 11 bases stayed unmatched. The CDR3 has 17 amino acids.

This sequence joins TRBV28 and TRBJ2-5; D remains unclear. V was clipped by 4 bases and J by 4 bases, with 16 bases between them. CDR3 size: 15 residues. Germline CDR1 is MDHEN and CDR2 is SYDVKM. The CDR3 nucleotides read TGTGCCAGCAGTTCCCCACAATTTGGTACAGAGACCCAGTACTTC. It translates to CASSSPQFGTETQYF.

V and J are TRBV27 and TRBJ2-5, with 14 positions matching TRBD2. Trimming at V came to 5 bases and at J to 5 bases, leaving 4 bases not matched to a gene. CDR1 and CDR2 from the germline V gene are MNHEY and SMNVEV (reference sequence). CDR3 length: 15 residues. CDR3 residues: CASSARLAGGETQYF. Here the CDR3 DNA reads TGTGCCAGCAGTGCCCGACTAGCGGGGGGGGAGACCCAGTACTTC.

This chain connects TRBV7-2 to TRBJ2-7; the D gene is possibly TRBD2 (6 bases). CDR1 and CDR2 (germline): SGHTA, FQGNSA. Trimming took 2 bases from V and 4 from J, leaving 18 bases between them. The CDR3 consists of 16 residues. The CDR3 DNA follows: TGTGCCAGCAGCTTAAGGAGCGGGCCGAGCCCGTACGAGCAGTACTTC. Its protein product is CASSLRSGPSPYEQYF.

V gene TRBV29-1 combines with J gene TRBJ2-5; D ambiguous. Looked up from germline, CDR1 is SQVTM and CDR2 is ANQGSEA. The V gene lost 4 bases and the J gene lost 0 bases, with 6 bases spanning the gap. This CDR3 region has 12 residues. CDR3 bases: TGCAGCGTTGTCCCCTACCAAGAGACCCAGTACTTC. Its protein is CSVVPYQETQYF. The whole variable domain, remainder taken from reference TRBV29-1 and TRBJ2-5, is SAVISQKPSRDICQRGTSLTIQCQVDSQVTMMFWYRQQPGQSLTLIATANQGSEATYESGFVIDKFPISRPNLTFSTLTVSNMSPEDSSIYLCSVVPYQETQYFGPGTRLLVL.

This clonotype has just one count. The rearrangement links TRBV7-2 to TRBJ2-3; tentatively, D is TRBD1 or TRBD2 (6 bases each). CDR1 and CDR2 from the germline V gene are SGHTA and FQGNSA. The CDR3 spans 15 residues. With 5 bases removed from V and 5 bases from J, the gap between germline ends came to 17 bases. In nucleotides, the CDR3 is TGTGCCAGCAGCAACTCGGGGGCCTTGGTAGATACGCAGTATTTT. Translated: CASSNSGALVDTQYF.

The rearrangement links TRBV20-1 to TRBJ1-2; a possible D gene is TRBD1 (6 bases). Germline V gene sequence: CDR1 DFQATT, CDR2 SNEGSKA (reference sequence). The V and J ends lost 3 bases and 2 bases respectively, with 10 bases between them. CDR3 length: 13 residues. This CDR3 is CSASSGGNYGYTF. CDR3 nucleotide sequence: TGCAGTGCTAGTTCGGGGGGCAACTATGGCTACACCTTC.

The rearrangement uses TRBV6-1 and TRBJ1-6, with D unclear. The CDR3 has 14 amino acids. V lost 7 bases to trimming and J lost 7 bases, with 14 bases between them. Looked up from germline, CDR1 is MNHNS and CDR2 is SASEGT. The CDR3 nucleotides are TGTGCCAGCATTCAATCGATAGGGAATTCACCCCTCCACTTT. Translating it yields CASIQSIGNSPLHF.

V usage is TRBV7-8 and J usage is TRBJ2-1, with D unresolved. The CDR3 loop spans 12 amino acids. Trimming removed 5 bases at V and 7 bases at J, with 9 bases between. Germline V lookup: CDR1 SGHVS, CDR2 FQNEAQ. CDR3 sequence reads: CASSTDLNEQFF. The DNA for the CDR3 is TGTGCCAGCAGCACCGACTTGAATGAGCAGTTCTTC.

The gene calls are TRBV7-9 and TRBJ1-1; D is ambiguous. The CDR3 spans 14 residues. Germline V lookup: CDR1 SEHNR, CDR2 FQNEAQ (reference sequence). Trimming pared 1 base from V and 0 bases from J, leaving 6 bases between. CDR3: CASSLDGLNTEAFF. DNA for the CDR3: TGTGCCAGCAGCTTAGACGGATTGAACACTGAAGCTTTCTTT.

This chain links TRBV5-1 with TRBJ1-1; no reliable D call. The CDR3 is 16 residues long. The germline CDR1 and CDR2 sequences are SGHRS and YFSETQ. V was pared by 4 bases and J by 3 bases, with 19 bases between. The CDR3 region is CASSQIAPLDHTEAFF. CDR3 coding DNA: TGCGCCAGCAGCCAAATCGCCCCCCTTGATCACACTGAAGCTTTCTTT.

This sequence joins TRBV30 and TRBJ2-3; 7 bases line up with TRBD2. CDR3 length equals 15 residues. Germline CDR1 is GTSNPN and CDR2 is SVGIG (reference sequence). The V and J ends lost 0 bases and 3 bases, in that order; junction bases with no gene match: 6. DNA for the CDR3: TGTGCCTGGAGTGTAAACGGGGGGAGGACAGATACGCAGTATTTT. Translation gives CAWSVNGGRTDTQYF.

The CDR3 region has the DNA TGTGCCACCGGGGGACAGGGGGCCTATGAGCAGTTCTTC. Translation gives CATGGQGAYEQFF. The chain joins TRBV18 to TRBJ2-1, with 12 bases lining up with TRBD1. CDR1 KGHSH and CDR2 LQKENI come from the germline V gene. The J segment lost 8 bases and the V segment lost 10 bases, leaving 6 bases of the junction unmatched. The CDR3 loop spans 13 amino acids.

J is TRBJ2-2 and V is TRBV5-4, with 8 bases lining up with TRBD2. The CDR3 covers 18 residues. The V gene's germline CDR1 is SGHNT and CDR2 YYREEE (reference sequence). J lost 0 bases, V lost 4 bases, and 11 bases had no gene match. CDR3 DNA sequence: TGTGCCAGCAGCCCCACGGGAGGGAGACGGTCGAACACCGGGGAGCTGTTTTTT. Protein sequence: CASSPTGGRRSNTGELFF.

This chain joins TRBV5-6 and TRBJ2-1, with 14 nucleotides matching TRBD2. Germline CDR1 reads SGHDT; CDR2 reads YYEEEE. J lost 7 bases, V lost 4 bases, and 4 bases had no gene match. The CDR3 runs to 15 residues. The chain's CDR3 is CASSQGTSGGNEQFF. The CDR3 coding sequence is TGTGCCAGCAGCCAAGGGACTAGCGGGGGTAATGAGCAGTTCTTC.

The chain uses TRBV6-2 or TRBV6-3 and TRBJ2-1, with TRBD1 matching 7 bases. The ends lost 4 bases at V and 3 bases at J; junction bases unmatched: 9. Germline-derived CDR1 and CDR2 are MNHEY and SVGEGT. The CDR3 covers 16 residues. The CDR3 loop is CASSSMGQLLYNEQFF. The CDR3 DNA is TGTGCCAGCAGTTCTATGGGACAGTTACTCTACAATGAGCAGTTCTTC.

The chain has TRBV12-3 or TRBV12-4 and TRBJ1-5; D unclear. V was cut by 0 bases and J by 3 bases, with 9 bases left in between. This CDR3 region has 15 residues. DNA of the CDR3: TGTGCCAGCAGTTTAGCAGGAGGGATCAATCAGCCCCAGCATTTT. This sequence encodes CASSLAGGINQPQHF.

In its sample, this clonotype was seen once. The chain joins TRBV28 to TRBJ2-7; TRBD1 matches at 8 bases. The CDR3 covers 14 residues. V gave up 8 bases and J gave up 4 bases; unmatched junction bases: 10. Germline V gives CDR1 MDHEN, CDR2 SYDVKM. The CDR3 DNA follows: TGTGCCAGCCGCAGGGCAGGGGGCTCTTACGAGCAGTACGTC. Translated, it gives CASRRAGGSYEQYV.

The V gene is TRBV20-1, the J gene TRBJ2-5; possible D gene TRBD2, 5 bases. V lost 6 bases to trimming and J lost 2 bases, with 10 bases between them. The CDR3 contains 12 residues. CDR1 is DFQATT, CDR2 SNEGSKA, per germline (reference sequence). CDR3 sequence: CSARLQQETQYF. The DNA of the CDR3 is TGCAGTGCCAGACTACAACAAGAGACCCAGTACTTC.

This chain links TRBV4-2 with TRBJ1-1; TRBD1 aligns across 7 bases. Germline V gene data show CDR1 as LGHNA and CDR2 as YNFKEQ. V shed 4 bases and J 0 bases; nucleotides not matched to a gene: 5. CDR3 length equals 15 residues. CDR3 sequence (DNA): TGTGCCAGCAGCCTTTCGGACAGGATGAACACTGAAGCTTTCTTT. It translates to CASSLSDRMNTEAFF.